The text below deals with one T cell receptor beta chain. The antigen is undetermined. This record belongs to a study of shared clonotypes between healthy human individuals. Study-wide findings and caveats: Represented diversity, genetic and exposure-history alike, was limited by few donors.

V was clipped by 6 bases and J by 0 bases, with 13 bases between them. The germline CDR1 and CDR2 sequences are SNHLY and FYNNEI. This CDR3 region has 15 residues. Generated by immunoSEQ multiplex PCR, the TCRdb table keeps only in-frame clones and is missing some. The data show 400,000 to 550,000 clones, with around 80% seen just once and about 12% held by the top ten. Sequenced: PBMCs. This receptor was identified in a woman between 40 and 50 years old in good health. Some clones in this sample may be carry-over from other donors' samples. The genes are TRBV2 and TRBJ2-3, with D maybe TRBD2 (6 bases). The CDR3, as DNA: TGTGCCAGCAGGGGGAGGACGGCTAGCACAGATACGCAGTATTTT. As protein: CASRGRTASTDTQYF.